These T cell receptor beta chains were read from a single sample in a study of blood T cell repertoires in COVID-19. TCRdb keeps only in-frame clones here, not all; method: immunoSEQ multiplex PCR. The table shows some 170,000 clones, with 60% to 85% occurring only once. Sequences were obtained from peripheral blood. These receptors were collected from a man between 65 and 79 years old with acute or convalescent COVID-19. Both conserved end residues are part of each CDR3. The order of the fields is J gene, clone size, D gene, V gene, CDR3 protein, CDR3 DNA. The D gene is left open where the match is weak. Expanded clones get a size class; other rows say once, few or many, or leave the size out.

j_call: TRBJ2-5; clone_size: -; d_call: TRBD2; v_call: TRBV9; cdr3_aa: CASSAVAGDETQYF; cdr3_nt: TGTGCCAGCAGCGCCGTGGCGGGGGATGAGACCCAGTACTTC
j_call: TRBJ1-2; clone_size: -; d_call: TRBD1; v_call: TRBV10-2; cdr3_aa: CASSDARGQAMTGGYTF; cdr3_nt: TGCGCCAGCAGTGACGCAAGGGGACAGGCGATGACGGGGGGCTACACCTTC
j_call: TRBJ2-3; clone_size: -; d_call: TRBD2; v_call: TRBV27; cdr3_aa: CASKRGASGSTDTQYF; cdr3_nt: TGTGCCAGCAAACGTGGGGCTAGCGGGAGCACAGATACGCAGTATTTT
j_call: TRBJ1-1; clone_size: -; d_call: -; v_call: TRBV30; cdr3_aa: CAWSTGTNTEAFF; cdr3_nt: TGTGCCTGGAGTACAGGGACGAACACTGAAGCTTTCTTT
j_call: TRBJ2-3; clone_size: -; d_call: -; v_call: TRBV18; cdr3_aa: CASSPFFGTDTQYF; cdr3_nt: TGTGCCAGCTCACCCTTTTTCGGGACAGATACGCAGTATTTT
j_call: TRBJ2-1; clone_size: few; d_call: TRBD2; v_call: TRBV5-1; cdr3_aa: CASSSSGRVGNEQFF; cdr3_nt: TGCGCCAGCAGCTCCAGCGGGAGGGTTGGCAATGAGCAGTTCTTC
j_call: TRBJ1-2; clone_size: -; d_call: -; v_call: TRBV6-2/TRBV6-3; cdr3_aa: CASSYGTTSNYGYTF; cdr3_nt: TGTGCCAGCAGTTATGGGACAACTTCTAACTATGGCTACACCTTC
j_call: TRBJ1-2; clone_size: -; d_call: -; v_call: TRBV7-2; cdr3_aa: CASSLTGLSYGYTF; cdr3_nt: TGTGCCAGCAGCTTGACAGGCCTGTCCTATGGCTACACCTTC
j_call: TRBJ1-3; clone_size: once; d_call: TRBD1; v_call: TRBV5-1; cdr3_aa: CASSSATGGNTIYF; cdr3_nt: TGCGCCAGCAGCTCCGCGACAGGGGGAAACACCATATATTTT
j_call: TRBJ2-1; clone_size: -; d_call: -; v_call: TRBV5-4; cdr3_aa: CASSLGLGQGNEQFF; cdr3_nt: TGTGCCAGCAGCTTGGGATTGGGCCAAGGTAATGAGCAGTTCTTC
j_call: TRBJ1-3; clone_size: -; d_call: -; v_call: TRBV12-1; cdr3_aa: CASSFNSGNTIYF; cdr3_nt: TGTGCCAGCAGCTTCAACTCTGGAAACACCATATATTTT
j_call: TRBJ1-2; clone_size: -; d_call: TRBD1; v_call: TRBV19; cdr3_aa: CASSLRTGTYGYTF; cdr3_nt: TGTGCCAGTAGTTTGAGGACAGGGACCTATGGCTACACCTTC
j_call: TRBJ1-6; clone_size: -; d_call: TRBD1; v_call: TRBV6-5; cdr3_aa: CASRGTGVNSPLHF; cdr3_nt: TGTGCCAGCAGAGGGACAGGCGTTAATTCACCCCTCCACTTT